This entry describes one T cell receptor (beta chain). Its matching antigen is unknown. The entry originates in a study of molecular identifiers for immune sequencing clone quantification. Study-level results: It was shown that clones above 20 RNA copies held over 97% of effector molecules, but under 1% in naive cells. Single-cell amounts of spiked Jurkat TCR RNA were reportedly detectable among 950,000 to 1,000,000 naive cells.

Previously described methods and listed TCR primers produced bulk TCR libraries. TCRdb used MiXCR to reprocess the PCR reads, holding one entry per CDR3 protein. The sample comprises about 640,000 distinct CDR3 sequences, just under 20% of which are singletons, and roughly 0.85% rests with the top ten. The sorting of naive CD8 T cells used the CD8+CD4-CCR7+CD45RA+ phenotype. V gave up 1 base and J gave up 2 bases, with 24 bases separating them. CDR1 is SGHAT and CDR2 is FQDESV in the germline V gene (reference sequence). The CDR3 extends over 19 amino acids. The receptor was derived from a human donor in good health. Some libraries in this study had Jurkat cell RNA spiked in. Sequencing input: naive CD8+ T cells from blood, with Jurkat cell RNA spiked in. Subset indicated: FACS-sorted CD8+CD4-CCR7+CD45RA+ naive T cells. The rearrangement links TRBV11-1 to TRBJ2-7; possibly TRBD1 or TRBD2 for D (5 bases each). CDR3 amino acids: CASSLEGPGSYASPYEQYF. CDR3 in DNA: TGTGCCAGCAGCTTAGAGGGGCCGGGGAGCTATGCAAGCCCCTACGAGCAGTACTTC.